This T cell receptor beta chain was found in a study of blood T cell repertoires in COVID-19. Study summary: Samples of COVID-19 (acute and convalescent) were obtained from the United States, Italy and Spain.

TCRdb's copy holds only in-frame clones and misses some; the assay was immunoSEQ multiplex PCR. The repertoire consists of around 170,000 clones, with around 86% occurring once and the leading ten covering about 6%. The receptor was isolated from a woman in her 40s with acute or convalescent COVID-19. What was sequenced was peripheral blood.

CDR3 in DNA: TGTGCCAGCAGCTTACAGGGGACGGATTCACCCCTCCACTTT. Translation: CASSLQGTDSPLHF. The rearrangement uses TRBV7-9 and TRBJ1-6; possibly TRBD1 for D (6 bases). Per the germline V gene, CDR1 is SEHNR and CDR2 is FQNEAQ (reference sequence). The CDR3 totals 14 residues. V lost 2 bases and J lost 8, with 10 bases in between.